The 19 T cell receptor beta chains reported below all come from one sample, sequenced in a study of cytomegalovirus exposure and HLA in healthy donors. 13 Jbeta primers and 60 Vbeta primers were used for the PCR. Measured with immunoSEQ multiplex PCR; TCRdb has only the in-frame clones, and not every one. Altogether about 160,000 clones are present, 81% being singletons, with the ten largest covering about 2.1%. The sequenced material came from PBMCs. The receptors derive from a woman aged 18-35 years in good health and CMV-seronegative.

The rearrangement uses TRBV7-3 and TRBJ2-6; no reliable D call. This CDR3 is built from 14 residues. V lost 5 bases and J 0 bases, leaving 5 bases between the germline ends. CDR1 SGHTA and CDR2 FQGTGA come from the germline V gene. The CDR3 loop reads CASSLSSGANVLTF. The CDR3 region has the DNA TGTGCCAGCAGCCTTAGCTCTGGGGCCAACGTCCTGACTTTC. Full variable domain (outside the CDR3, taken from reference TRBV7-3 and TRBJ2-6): GAGVSQTPSNKVTEKGKYVELRCDPISGHTALYWYRQSLGQGPEFLIYFQGTGAADDSGLPNDRFFAVRPEGSVSTLKIQRTERGDSAVYLCASSLSSGANVLTFGAGSRLTVL.

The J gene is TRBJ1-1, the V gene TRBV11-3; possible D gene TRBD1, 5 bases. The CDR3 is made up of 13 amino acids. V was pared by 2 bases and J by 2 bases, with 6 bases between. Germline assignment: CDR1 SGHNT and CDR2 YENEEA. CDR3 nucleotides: TGTGCCAGCAGCTTACAGGGAAACACTGAAGCTTTCTTT. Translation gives CASSLQGNTEAFF.

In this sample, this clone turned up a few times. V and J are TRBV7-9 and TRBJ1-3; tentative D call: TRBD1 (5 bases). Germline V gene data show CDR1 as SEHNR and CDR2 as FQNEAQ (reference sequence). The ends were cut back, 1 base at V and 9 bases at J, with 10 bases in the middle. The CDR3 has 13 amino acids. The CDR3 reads CASSLEQVATIYF. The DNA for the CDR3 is TGTGCCAGCAGCTTAGAACAGGTGGCCACCATATATTTT.

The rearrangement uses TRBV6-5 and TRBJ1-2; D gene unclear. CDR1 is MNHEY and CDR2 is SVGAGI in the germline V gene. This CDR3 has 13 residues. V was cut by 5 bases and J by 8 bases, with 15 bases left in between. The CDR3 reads CASSTRVASGYTF. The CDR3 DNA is TGTGCCAGCAGTACTCGGGTGGCTTCGGGCTACACCTTC.

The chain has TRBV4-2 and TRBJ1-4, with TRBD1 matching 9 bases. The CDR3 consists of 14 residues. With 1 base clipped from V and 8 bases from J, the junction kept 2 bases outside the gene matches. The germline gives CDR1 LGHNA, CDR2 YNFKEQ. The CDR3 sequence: CASSQGQGEEKLFF. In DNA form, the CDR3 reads TGTGCCAGCAGCCAAGGACAGGGGGAGGAAAAACTGTTTTTT.

CDR3 protein: CASSSYVVSGSAGELFF. The CDR3 DNA sequence: TGTGCCAGCAGCTCCTACGTGGTTAGCGGGAGCGCGGGGGAGCTGTTTTTT. This chain joins TRBV7-3 and TRBJ2-2, with 9 bases that match TRBD2. The germline V gene encodes CDR1 SGHTA and CDR2 FQGTGA. This CDR3 comprises 17 residues. With 4 bases clipped from V and 8 bases from J, the junction kept 14 bases outside the gene matches.

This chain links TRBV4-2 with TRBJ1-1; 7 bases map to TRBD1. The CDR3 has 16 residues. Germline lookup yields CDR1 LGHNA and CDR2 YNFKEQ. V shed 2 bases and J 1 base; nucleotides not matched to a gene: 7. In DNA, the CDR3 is TGTGCCAGCAGCCAAAGGGTCGGGACAGCGAACACTGAAGCTTTCTTT. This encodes CASSQRVGTANTEAFF.

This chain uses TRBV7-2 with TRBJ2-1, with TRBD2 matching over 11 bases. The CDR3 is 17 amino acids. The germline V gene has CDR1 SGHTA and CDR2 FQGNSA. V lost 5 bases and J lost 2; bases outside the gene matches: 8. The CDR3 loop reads CASSKNPGLAAYNEQFF. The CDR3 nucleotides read TGTGCCAGCAGCAAAAACCCGGGACTAGCGGCCTACAATGAGCAGTTCTTC. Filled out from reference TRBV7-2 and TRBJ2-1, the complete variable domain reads GAGVSQSPSNKVTEKGKDVELRCDPISGHTALYWYRQSLGQGLEFLIYFQGNSAPDKSGLPSDRFSAERTGGSVSTLTIQRTQQEDSAVYLCASSKNPGLAAYNEQFFGPGTRLTVL.

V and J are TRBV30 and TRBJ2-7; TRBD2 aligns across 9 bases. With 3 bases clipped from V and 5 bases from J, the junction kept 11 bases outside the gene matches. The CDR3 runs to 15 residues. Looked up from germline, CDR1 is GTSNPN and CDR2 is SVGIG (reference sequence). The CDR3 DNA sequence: TGTGCCTGGAGATCACTAGCGGGTATGATCCACGAGCAGTACTTC. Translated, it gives CAWRSLAGMIHEQYF.

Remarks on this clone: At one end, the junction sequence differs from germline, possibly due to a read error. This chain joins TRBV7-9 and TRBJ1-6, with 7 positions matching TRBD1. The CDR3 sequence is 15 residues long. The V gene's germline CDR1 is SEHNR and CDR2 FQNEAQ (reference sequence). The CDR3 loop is CSSSLDRDYNSPLHF. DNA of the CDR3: TGTTCCAGCAGCTTAGACAGGGACTATAATTCACCCCTCCACTTT.

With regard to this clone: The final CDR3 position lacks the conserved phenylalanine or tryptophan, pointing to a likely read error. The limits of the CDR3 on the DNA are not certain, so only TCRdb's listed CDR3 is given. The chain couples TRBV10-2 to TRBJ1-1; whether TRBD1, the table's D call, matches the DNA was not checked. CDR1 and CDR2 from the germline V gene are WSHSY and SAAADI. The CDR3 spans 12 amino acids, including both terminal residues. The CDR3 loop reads CASSESRDRVYL.

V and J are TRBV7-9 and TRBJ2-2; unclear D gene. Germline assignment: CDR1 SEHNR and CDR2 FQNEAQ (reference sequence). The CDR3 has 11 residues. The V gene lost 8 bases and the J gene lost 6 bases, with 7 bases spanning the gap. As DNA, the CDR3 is TGTGCCAGCCCCCTAGCCGGGGAGCTGTTTTTT. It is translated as CASPLAGELFF.

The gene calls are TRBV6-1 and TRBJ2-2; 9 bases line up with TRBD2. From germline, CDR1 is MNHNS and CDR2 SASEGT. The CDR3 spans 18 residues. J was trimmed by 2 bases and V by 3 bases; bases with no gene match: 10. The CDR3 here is CASSEWGSGSTNTGELFF. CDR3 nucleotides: TGTGCCAGCAGTGAGTGGGGTAGCGGGAGTACAAACACCGGGGAGCTGTTTTTT.

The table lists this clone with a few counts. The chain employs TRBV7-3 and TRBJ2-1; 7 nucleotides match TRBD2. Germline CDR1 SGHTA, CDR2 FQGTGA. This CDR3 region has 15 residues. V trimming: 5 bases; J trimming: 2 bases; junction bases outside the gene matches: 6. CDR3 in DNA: TGTGCCAGCAGCGTGGCAGCGGGAACCTACAATGAGCAGTTCTTC. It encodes CASSVAAGTYNEQFF.

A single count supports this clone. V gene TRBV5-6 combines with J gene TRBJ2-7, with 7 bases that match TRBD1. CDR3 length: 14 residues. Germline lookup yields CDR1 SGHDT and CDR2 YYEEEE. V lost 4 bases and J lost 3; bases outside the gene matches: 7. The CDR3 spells CASSHPGTDYEQYF. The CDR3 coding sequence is TGTGCCAGCAGCCACCCCGGGACAGACTACGAGCAGTACTTC.

CDR3 bases: TGCGCCAGCAGGTTTGGACTGATGGACACCGGGGAGCTGTTTTTT. Its protein product is CASRFGLMDTGELFF. The rearrangement links TRBV5-1 to TRBJ2-2, with D perhaps matching TRBD2 (5 bases). This CDR3 is 15 amino acids long. V was cut by 5 bases and J by 3 bases, with 14 bases left in between. Germline V CDR1 and CDR2: SGHRS, YFSETQ.

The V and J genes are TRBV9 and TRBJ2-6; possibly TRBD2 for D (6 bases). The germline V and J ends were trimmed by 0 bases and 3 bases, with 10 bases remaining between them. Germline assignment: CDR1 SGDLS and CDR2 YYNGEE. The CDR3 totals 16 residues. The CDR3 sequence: CASSVEGRSGANVLTF. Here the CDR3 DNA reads TGTGCCAGCAGCGTAGAGGGGAGGAGTGGGGCCAACGTCCTGACTTTC.

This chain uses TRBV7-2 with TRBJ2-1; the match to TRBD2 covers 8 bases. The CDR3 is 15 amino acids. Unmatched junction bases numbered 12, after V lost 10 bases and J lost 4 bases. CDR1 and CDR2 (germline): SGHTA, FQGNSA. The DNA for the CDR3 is TGTGCCACCCTCCGTGGTAGCGGGGCTTACAATGAGCAGTTCTTC. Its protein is CATLRGSGAYNEQFF.

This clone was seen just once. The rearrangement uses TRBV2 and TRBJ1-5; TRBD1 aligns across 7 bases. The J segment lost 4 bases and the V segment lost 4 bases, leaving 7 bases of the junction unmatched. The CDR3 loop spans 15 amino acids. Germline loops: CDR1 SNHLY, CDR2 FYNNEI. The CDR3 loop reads CASSGEGASNQPQHF. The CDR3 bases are TGTGCCAGCAGTGGTGAGGGGGCGTCAAATCAGCCCCAGCATTTT.